A selection of T cell receptor beta chains follows, all from one sample in a study of blood T cell repertoires in COVID-19. The repertoire was sequenced with immunoSEQ multiplex PCR; TCRdb's copy has only in-frame clones and lacks some. The sample comprises roughly 150,000 clones, roughly four fifths of which are singletons, and 2% to 2.5% rests with the top ten. The specimen sequenced was peripheral blood. Receptors were obtained from a woman of 80 years or more with acute or convalescent COVID-19. Each CDR3 is given with its conserved first and last residue. The D gene is left open where the match is weak. Clone size is not always given. Where it is, it says once, few, many or a class for expanded clones.

TRBD2	.	TRBV6-2/TRBV6-3	TRBJ2-7	CASSPAGVLSPEQYF	TGTGCCAGCAGTCCCGCGGGGGTTCTTTCCCCCGAGCAGTACTTC
.	.	TRBV10-3	TRBJ2-7	CAISDALDRTYEQYF	TGTGCCATCAGTGACGCCCTAGACAGGACCTACGAGCAGTACTTC
.	.	TRBV7-3	TRBJ1-1	CASSLSMNTEAFF	TGTGCCAGCAGCTTATCCATGAACACTGAAGCTTTCTTT
TRBD2	once	TRBV19	TRBJ2-2	CASSIAPLAGGNTGELFF	TGTGCCAGTAGTATAGCCCCCCTAGCGGGGGGAAACACCGGGGAGCTGTTTTTT
.	.	TRBV4-1	TRBJ1-4	CASSPVPIGPNEKLFF	TGCGCCAGCAGCCCTGTTCCAATTGGGCCTAATGAAAAACTGTTTTTT
TRBD1	.	TRBV19	TRBJ1-4	CASGQGRATNEKLFF	TGTGCCAGTGGACAGGGGCGCGCAACTAATGAAAAACTGTTTTTT
TRBD2	.	TRBV7-2	TRBJ2-7	CASSKVSSGYEAYEQYF	TGTGCCAGCAGCAAAGTCTCTAGCGGGTACGAAGCCTACGAGCAGTACTTC
.	.	TRBV19	TRBJ2-7	CASSIGGHEQYF	TGTGCCAGTAGTATAGGTGGCCACGAGCAGTACTTC
TRBD2	few	TRBV5-4	TRBJ2-3	CASSYRTSGRLDTQYF	TGTGCCAGCAGTTATCGGACTAGCGGGAGGCTAGATACGCAGTATTTT
TRBD2	.	TRBV10-2	TRBJ2-1	CASNLAGGNEQFF	TGCGCCAGCAATCTAGCGGGGGGGAATGAGCAGTTCTTC
.	.	TRBV14	TRBJ1-3	CASTAEVVKKSTIYF	TGTGCCAGCACTGCCGAGGTTGTAAAGAAAAGTACCATATATTTT
TRBD1	few	TRBV19	TRBJ2-7	CASSYDRGSYEQYF	TGTGCCAGTAGTTACGACAGGGGGTCCTACGAGCAGTACTTC
TRBD1	.	TRBV19	TRBJ2-2	CASSIIDRATGELFF	TGTGCCAGTAGTATAATCGACAGGGCGACCGGGGAGCTGTTTTTT
.	.	TRBV18	TRBJ1-1	CASSPTGRGDTEAFF	TGTGCCAGCTCACCGACTGGGCGCGGGGACACTGAAGCTTTCTTT
TRBD2	.	TRBV7-8	TRBJ2-3	CASSLAGAGTSGIYTQYF	TGTGCCAGCAGCTTAGCAGGGGCCGGGACTAGCGGGATTTATACGCAGTATTTT
.	few	TRBV2	TRBJ2-7	CASSERFDGNRAF	TGTGCCAGCAGTGAAAGATTCGATGGAAACAGGGCCTTC
TRBD1	.	TRBV13	TRBJ2-7	CASSLVGDRSSYEQYF	TGTGCCAGCAGCTTAGTGGGGGACAGGAGCTCCTACGAGCAGTACTTC
.	once	TRBV28	TRBJ1-4	CASSLSTVRIRGAEKLFF	TGTGCCAGCAGTTTATCTACAGTTCGGATTCGGGGGGCTGAAAAACTGTTTTTT
.	.	TRBV19	TRBJ2-3	CASTAGGTALSTDTQYF	TGTGCCAGTACCGCAGGAGGGACAGCGTTGAGCACAGATACGCAGTATTTT
.	.	TRBV2	TRBJ1-6	CASRGGRGANSPLHF	TGTGCCAGCAGAGGGGGACGGGGGGCTAATTCACCCCTCCACTTT
TRBD1	.	TRBV12-3/TRBV12-4	TRBJ1-6	CASSFRDRPPLHF	TGTGCCAGCAGTTTCCGGGACAGACCACCCCTCCACTTT
.	.	TRBV6-5	TRBJ1-2	CASSHNTHSNYGYTF	TGTGCCAGCAGTCATAACACGCATTCTAACTATGGCTACACCTTC
TRBD2	few	TRBV25-1	TRBJ2-7	CASRRTSGSYEQYF	TGTGCCAGCCGTCGGACTAGCGGATCCTACGAGCAGTACTTC
TRBD1	.	TRBV19	TRBJ1-6	CASSGGTESSYNSPLHF	TGTGCCAGTAGTGGCGGGACAGAGAGCTCCTATAATTCACCCCTCCACTTT
.	.	TRBV19	TRBJ2-1	CASRGPPPGEQFF	TGTGCCAGTAGGGGGCCTCCCCCAGGTGAGCAGTTCTTC
TRBD1	.	TRBV29-1	TRBJ1-1	CSVGQGYTEAFF	TGCAGCGTTGGACAGGGGTACACTGAAGCTTTCTTT
.	.	TRBV9	TRBJ2-1	CASSGSPSRGDEQFF	TGTGCCAGCAGCGGATCCCCCAGCAGGGGGGATGAGCAGTTCTTC
.	many	TRBV5-1	TRBJ1-1	CASSLQGMYTEAFF	TGCGCCAGCAGCTTGCAGGGGATGTACACTGAAGCTTTCTTT
.	.	TRBV6-2/TRBV6-3	TRBJ1-2	CASSFRISRAINYGYTF	TGTGCCAGCAGTTTCCGAATCAGCAGGGCCATTAACTATGGCTACACCTTC
TRBD1	few	TRBV7-2	TRBJ2-2	CASSLDRGPNTGELFF	TGTGCCAGCAGCCTCGACAGGGGGCCGAACACCGGGGAGCTGTTTTTT
.	.	TRBV4-3	TRBJ1-2	CASSQDLTANYGYTF	TGCGCCAGCAGCCAAGATTTGACAGCGAACTATGGCTACACCTTC
.	few	TRBV15	TRBJ1-6	CATSRDRANSPLHF	TGTGCCACCAGCAGAGACAGGGCGAATTCACCCCTCCACTTT
.	few	TRBV4-1	TRBJ1-1	CASSQGQLARGIRAEAFF	TGCGCCAGCAGCCAAGGCCAACTGGCCCGGGGGATTCGCGCTGAAGCTTTCTTT
TRBD1	.	TRBV5-1	TRBJ1-1	CASSLEPRTGVVPRARNEAFF	TGCGCCAGCAGCTTGGAGCCCCGGACAGGGGTCGTCCCCCGGGCCCGGAATGAAGCTTTCTTT
.	once	TRBV7-9	TRBJ2-1	CASSSGVRGDEQFF	TGTGCCAGCAGCTCGGGGGTCCGGGGCGATGAGCAGTTCTTC
.	.	TRBV13	TRBJ2-7	CASSPNRDSHYEQYF	TGTGCCAGCAGTCCAAACCGGGACTCCCACTACGAGCAGTACTTC
TRBD2	.	TRBV6-1	TRBJ2-5	CASSEAPAGAFSETQYF	TGTGCCAGCAGTGAAGCACCAGCGGGGGCTTTCTCGGAGACCCAGTACTTC
TRBD1	.	TRBV27	TRBJ2-7	CASSSGQGKPRAYEQYF	TGTGCCAGCAGTTCTGGACAGGGGAAACCGAGGGCCTACGAGCAGTACTTC
TRBD2	.	TRBV19	TRBJ2-3	CASSLAGVTDTQYF	TGTGCCAGTAGCCTAGCGGGAGTCACAGATACGCAGTATTTT
TRBD1	.	TRBV2	TRBJ1-1	CASSEMEGANTEAFF	TGTGCCAGCAGTGAAATGGAGGGGGCGAACACTGAAGCTTTCTTT
.	.	TRBV7-2	TRBJ2-1	CASSLGPISYNEQFF	TGTGCCAGCAGCTTAGGCCCTATTTCCTACAATGAGCAGTTCTTC
.	.	TRBV19	TRBJ2-6	CASSIGIGAGANVLTF	TGTGCCAGTAGTATAGGAATCGGAGCTGGGGCCAACGTCCTGACTTTC
TRBD1	.	TRBV6-5	TRBJ2-2	CASKRGQTNTGELFF	TGTGCCAGCAAAAGGGGACAGACGAACACCGGGGAGCTGTTTTTT
TRBD1	.	TRBV27	TRBJ2-5	CASSWDRARGTQYF	TGTGCCAGCAGTTGGGACAGAGCCCGAGGGACCCAGTACTTC
.	.	TRBV19	TRBJ2-2	CASSIDLGGRGRYTGELFF	TGTGCCAGTAGTATAGATCTGGGGGGGCGCGGGCGTTACACCGGGGAGCTGTTTTTT
.	.	TRBV5-1	TRBJ2-3	CASSRRSTDTQYF	TGCGCCAGCAGCAGGAGGAGCACAGATACGCAGTATTTT
TRBD1	.	TRBV24-1	TRBJ2-1	CATHLSRDRVYNEQFF	TGTGCCACCCACTTAAGCCGGGACAGGGTGTACAATGAGCAGTTCTTC
.	.	TRBV30	TRBJ1-1	CAWSRDSNTEAFF	TGTGCCTGGAGCCGAGACAGCAACACTGAAGCTTTCTTT